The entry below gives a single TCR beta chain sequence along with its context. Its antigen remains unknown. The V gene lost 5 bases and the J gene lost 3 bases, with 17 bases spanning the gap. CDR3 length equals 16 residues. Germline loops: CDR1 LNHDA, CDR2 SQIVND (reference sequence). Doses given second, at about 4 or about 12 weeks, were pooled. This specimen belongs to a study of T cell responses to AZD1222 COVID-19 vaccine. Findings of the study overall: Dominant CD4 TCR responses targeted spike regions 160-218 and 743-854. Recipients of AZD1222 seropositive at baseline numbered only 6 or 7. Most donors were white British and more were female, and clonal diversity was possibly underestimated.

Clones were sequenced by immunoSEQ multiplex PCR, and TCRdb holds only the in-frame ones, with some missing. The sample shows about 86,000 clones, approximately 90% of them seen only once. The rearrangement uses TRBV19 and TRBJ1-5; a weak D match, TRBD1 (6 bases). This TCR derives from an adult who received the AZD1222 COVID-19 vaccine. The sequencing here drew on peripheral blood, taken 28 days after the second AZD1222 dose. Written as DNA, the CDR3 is TGTGCCAGTAGTTCCACGGGGGCTATTATCAATCAGCCCCAGCATTTT. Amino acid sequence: CASSSTGAIINQPQHF.